These 30 T cell receptor beta chains were all obtained from the same sample, sequenced in a study of T cells after yellow fever vaccination. Using its own MiXCR run on the 5' RACE reads, TCRdb lists one record per CDR3 protein. This sample yields about 260,000 distinct CDR3 sequences, of which 10% to 15% are seen a single time; 0.45% to 0.65% belongs to the top ten. This material consisted of CD4+ T cells sorted from PBMCs, taken 45 days after the yellow fever booster vaccination. Receptor source: a man under 40 who received the YFV17D yellow fever vaccine.

This clonotype has a handful of counts. This chain connects TRBV4-3 to TRBJ2-2, with 9 nucleotides matching TRBD1. Germline CDR1 and CDR2: LGHNA and YSLEER. The CDR3 runs to 15 residues. V trimming: 2 bases; J trimming: 10 bases; junction bases outside the gene matches: 8. The CDR3 DNA is TGCGCCAGCAGCCAAATGGGACAGGGTGCCACGGAGCTGTTTTTT. Its protein product is CASSQMGQGATELFF.

V usage is TRBV12-3 or TRBV12-4 and J usage is TRBJ2-6; D possibly corresponds to TRBD2 (5 bases). V gave up 4 bases and J gave up 4 bases, with 8 bases separating them. CDR3 size: 14 residues. Here the CDR3 DNA reads TGTGCCAGCAGTTGGAGGTCCGGGGCCAACGTCCTGACTTTC. Encoded protein: CASSWRSGANVLTF.

This clonotype was seen more than once but under ten times. This chain connects TRBV12-3 or TRBV12-4 to TRBJ2-1; D is undetermined. V shed 5 bases and J shed 12 bases, with 5 bases lying between them. This CDR3 contains 9 residues. As DNA, the CDR3 is TGTGCCAGCAGTCCGTGGCAGTTCTTC. Protein sequence: CASSPWQFF.

This clonotype was detected only a few times. The V gene is TRBV5-1, the J gene TRBJ2-7; 9 nucleotides align to TRBD2. The ends lost 4 bases at V and 6 bases at J; junction bases unmatched: 8. This CDR3 has 14 amino acids. CDR1 and CDR2 (germline): SGHRS, YFSETQ. The CDR3 loop is CASSPVAGGPEQYF. In nucleotides, the CDR3 is TGCGCCAGCAGCCCGGTCGCGGGAGGGCCCGAGCAGTACTTC.

The chain uses TRBV10-2 and TRBJ2-2; D is unclear. CDR3 length: 15 amino acids. Germline V gives CDR1 WSHSY, CDR2 SAAADI. Trimming cost V 4 bases and J 0 bases, with 9 bases left between them. The CDR3 nucleotides are TGCGCCAGCAGTGCTGCGGTCGCGAACACCGGGGAGCTGTTTTTT. It specifies CASSAAVANTGELFF.

The sample holds a few counts of this clonotype. V and J are TRBV20-1 and TRBJ1-5; 7 bases align to TRBD1. The CDR3 loop spans 14 amino acids. In germline, CDR1 is DFQATT, CDR2 SNEGSKA (reference sequence). The trim removed 5 bases at V and 5 bases at J, leaving 9 bases unmatched. The CDR3 nucleotides read TGCAGTGCTGACAGGGACGGAAGAGATCAGCCCCAGCATTTT. Its protein is CSADRDGRDQPQHF.

This clonotype was seen only a few times. V and J are TRBV7-3 and TRBJ2-3; D unclear. The ends were cut back, 2 bases at V and 2 bases at J, with 8 bases in the middle. Germline loops: CDR1 SGHTA, CDR2 FQGTGA. The CDR3 totals 14 residues. The CDR3 loop reads CASSLGSLTDTQYF. The CDR3 DNA follows: TGTGCCAGCAGCTTAGGTTCCCTCACAGATACGCAGTATTTT.

This clonotype was found many times. The chain recombines TRBV7-2 with TRBJ2-1; D is ambiguous. V gave up 5 bases and J gave up 5 bases, with 10 bases separating them. Germline CDR1 reads SGHTA; CDR2 reads FQGNSA. The CDR3 runs to 13 residues. CDR3 loop: CASSVQNDNEQFF. The CDR3 DNA is TGTGCCAGCAGCGTTCAGAACGACAATGAGCAGTTCTTC.

The chain carries TRBV10-1 and TRBJ2-3; the match to TRBD1 covers 10 bases. V shed 3 bases, J shed 1 base, and the junction held 1 base outside the gene matches. Germline lookup yields CDR1 WNHNN and CDR2 SYGVQD (reference sequence). CDR3 length equals 15 residues. CDR3 in DNA: TGCGCCAGCAGTGAAGGGACAGGGGGCACAGATACGCAGTATTTT. Amino acids: CASSEGTGGTDTQYF.

The chain is built from TRBV29-1 and TRBJ2-7, with D perhaps being TRBD1 or TRBD2 (5 bases each). Germline-derived CDR1 and CDR2 are SQVTM and ANQGSEA. The CDR3 spans 13 residues. Deletions cut 5 bases from V and 2 bases from J, with 13 bases between. The CDR3 sequence: CSVLSGTTYEQYF. The CDR3 DNA sequence: TGCAGCGTTTTGTCCGGGACCACCTACGAGCAGTACTTC.

This chain links TRBV28 with TRBJ2-7; TRBD1 matches at 7 bases. Germline V gives CDR1 MDHEN, CDR2 SYDVKM. Trimming removed 5 bases from V and 2 bases from J; junction bases left unmatched: 9. The CDR3 loop spans 15 amino acids. CDR3 DNA sequence: TGTGCCAGCAGTCTGGATCGGGACAGCCCCTACGAGCAGTACTTC. Its protein is CASSLDRDSPYEQYF.

The V and J genes are TRBV5-1 and TRBJ2-2; tentatively, D is TRBD1 (6 bases). The CDR3 covers 12 residues. The V end lost 7 bases, the J end lost 7 bases, and 11 bases lay between the germline ends. CDR1 is SGHRS, CDR2 YFSETQ, per germline. The CDR3 reads CASSGQFGELFF. CDR3 nucleotides: TGCGCCAGCTCCGGACAGTTCGGGGAGCTGTTTTTT. Supplemented by reference TRBV5-1 and TRBJ2-2, the full variable domain reads KAGVTQTPRYLIKTRGQQVTLSCSPISGHRSVSWYQQTPGQGLQFLFEYFSETQRNKGNFPGRFSGRQFSNSRSEMNVSTLELGDSALYLCASSGQFGELFFGEGSRLTVL.

J is TRBJ2-7 and V is TRBV20-1; 8 nucleotides match TRBD2. The trim removed 3 bases at V and 2 bases at J, leaving 6 bases unmatched. Germline V CDR1 and CDR2: DFQATT, SNEGSKA (reference sequence). The CDR3 loop spans 14 amino acids. The CDR3 DNA is TGCAGTGCTAGTGTTAGCGGGGCCCCCTACGAGCAGTACTTC. Its translation is CSASVSGAPYEQYF.

The chain uses TRBV7-8 and TRBJ2-7; no firm D call. Per the germline V gene, CDR1 is SGHVS and CDR2 is FQNEAQ. CDR3 size: 14 residues. The V gene lost 3 bases and the J gene lost 2 bases, with 11 bases spanning the gap. The CDR3 here is CASSFDLQPYEQYF. CDR3 in DNA: TGTGCCAGCAGCTTTGACCTCCAGCCCTACGAGCAGTACTTC. Filled out from reference TRBV7-8 and TRBJ2-7, the complete variable domain reads GAGVSQSPRYKVAKRGQDVALRCDPISGHVSLFWYQQALGQGPEFLTYFQNEAQLDKSGLPSDRFFAERPEGSVSTLKIQRTQQEDSAVYLCASSFDLQPYEQYFGPGTRLTVT.

At least ten counts were recorded for this clonotype. The chain links TRBV27 to TRBJ2-7; the D gene is possibly TRBD2 (6 bases). V was pared by 5 bases and J by 2 bases, with 13 bases between. The CDR3 sequence is 14 residues long. Per the germline V gene, CDR1 is MNHEY and CDR2 is SMNVEV (reference sequence). The CDR3 nucleotides are TGTGCCAGCAGTCTCTTGGCGGGGACCTACGAGCAGTACTTC. Translating it yields CASSLLAGTYEQYF.

This clonotype turned up a few times. The chain recombines TRBV6-1 with TRBJ1-2; possible D gene TRBD1, 5 bases. Per germline, CDR1 MNHNS and CDR2 SASEGT. Trimming took off 8 bases at V and 3 bases at J, with 13 bases between the two ends. The CDR3 is 13 amino acids. The CDR3 DNA reads TGTGCCAGCGGGACCGGGACCTACTATGGCTACACCTTC. It encodes CASGTGTYYGYTF.

This clonotype was seen only a few times. The chain recombines TRBV29-1 with TRBJ2-1; D is unclear. This CDR3 spans 12 amino acids. CDR1 is SQVTM, CDR2 ANQGSEA, per germline. Trimming took off 4 bases at V and 9 bases at J, with 13 bases between the two ends. The CDR3 DNA reads as TGCAGCGTTGGCTTCCGGGCACGTGAGCAGTTCTTC. Protein product: CSVGFRAREQFF.

The rearrangement joins TRBV6-5 to TRBJ2-1; 12 nucleotides match TRBD2. In germline, CDR1 is MNHEY, CDR2 SVGAGI. The CDR3 is 16 amino acids. Unmatched junction bases numbered 6, after V lost 0 bases and J lost 9 bases. The CDR3 loop is CASSYSPRLAGVEQFF. The CDR3 DNA sequence: TGTGCCAGCAGTTACTCCCCGCGACTAGCGGGAGTTGAGCAGTTCTTC.

CDR3 protein: CASSLNSGKFYEQYF. As DNA, the CDR3 is TGTGCCAGCAGCTTAAATAGCGGGAAATTCTACGAGCAGTACTTC. This chain uses TRBV7-9 with TRBJ2-7; 8 bases match TRBD2. V shed 2 bases and J 3 bases; nucleotides not matched to a gene: 6. There are 15 residues in the CDR3. The germline CDR1 and CDR2 sequences are SEHNR and FQNEAQ (reference sequence).

The chain links TRBV4-3 to TRBJ2-7, with D maybe TRBD1 (5 bases). The CDR3 is 15 amino acids. V was pared by 1 base and J by 2 bases, with 12 bases between. CDR1 LGHNA and CDR2 YSLEER come from the germline V gene. CDR3 loop: CASSQAQGITYEQYF. CDR3 bases: TGCGCCAGCAGCCAAGCCCAGGGCATAACCTACGAGCAGTACTTC.

This clonotype has more than one count but fewer than ten. This sequence joins TRBV4-2 and TRBJ2-7; 8 nucleotides agree with TRBD1. The CDR3 loop spans 15 amino acids. J was trimmed by 6 bases and V by 4 bases; bases with no gene match: 11. CDR1 LGHNA and CDR2 YNFKEQ come from the germline V gene. DNA for the CDR3: TGTGCCAGCAGCCCCGTTATTGGACAGGGCTCCGAGCAGTACTTC. Translating it yields CASSPVIGQGSEQYF.

This clonotype was seen more than once but under ten times. The V and J genes are TRBV23-1 and TRBJ2-7, with a tentative D call TRBD1 (6 bases). TRBV23-1 is marked as an open reading frame, function uncertain. V was clipped by 0 bases and J by 5 bases, with 11 bases between them. The CDR3 covers 14 residues. The CDR3 bases are TGCGCCAGCAGTCAATCAGGGGGTCGCAACGAGCAGTACTTC. Its translation: CASSQSGGRNEQYF.

The table lists this clonotype with a few counts. This sequence joins TRBV25-1 and TRBJ2-3, with 8 bases identical to TRBD1. Looked up from germline, CDR1 is MGHDK and CDR2 is SYGVNS. The CDR3 contains 15 residues. The trim removed 3 bases at V and 5 bases at J, leaving 7 bases unmatched. The CDR3 here is CASSEVDRDKDTQYF. CDR3 coding DNA: TGTGCCAGCAGTGAGGTGGACAGGGATAAAGATACGCAGTATTTT.

V and J are TRBV29-1 and TRBJ1-5; TRBD1 matches 9 bases. The CDR3 spans 13 residues. After removal of 5 bases from V and 7 bases from J, the junction contained 6 bases not matched to a gene. The germline gives CDR1 SQVTM, CDR2 ANQGSEA. The CDR3 bases are TGCAGCGTTTCACAGGGGGCAGGCCAGCCCCAGCATTTT. Translated: CSVSQGAGQPQHF.

The chain uses TRBV7-9 and TRBJ1-1; D remains unclear. Trimming took 3 bases from V and 11 from J, leaving 13 bases between them. The germline V gene has CDR1 SEHNR and CDR2 FQNEAQ (reference sequence). The CDR3 runs 12 residues. CDR3 sequence (DNA): TGTGCCAGCAGCTTTTCTGGCCAGGCGGCTTTCTTT. As protein: CASSFSGQAAFF.

This clonotype was seen repeatedly, ten times or more. The chain couples TRBV20-1 to TRBJ2-1, with 7 bases identical to TRBD2. After removal of 7 bases from V and 4 bases from J, the junction contained 13 bases not matched to a gene. Per the germline V gene, CDR1 is DFQATT and CDR2 is SNEGSKA (reference sequence). This CDR3 has 15 residues. The CDR3 loop reads CSVRREWVRYNEQFF. The CDR3 region has the DNA TGCAGTGTAAGGCGGGAGTGGGTGAGATACAATGAGCAGTTCTTC.

The chain employs TRBV29-1 and TRBJ2-3; D is ambiguous. Trimming stripped 4 bases from V and 3 bases from J, with 5 bases between. Germline V gene data show CDR1 as SQVTM and CDR2 as ANQGSEA. The CDR3 spans 11 residues. The CDR3 spells CSVVRTDTQYF. CDR3 bases: TGCAGCGTTGTAAGAACAGATACGCAGTATTTT.

The V and J genes are TRBV6-6 and TRBJ1-6; D unresolved. The CDR3 is 13 amino acids. Trimming cost V 1 base and J 10 bases, with 8 bases left between them. Germline V lookup: CDR1 MNHNY, CDR2 SVGAGI (reference sequence). CDR3 loop: CASSYWEESPLHF. The CDR3 nucleotides are TGTGCCAGCAGTTACTGGGAGGAGTCACCCCTCCACTTT.

This clonotype has more than one count but fewer than ten. The chain uses TRBV5-6 and TRBJ2-3; D remains ambiguous. Germline-derived CDR1 and CDR2 are SGHDT and YYEEEE. There are 14 residues in the CDR3. Trimming took 2 bases from V and 2 from J, leaving 9 bases between them. Here the CDR3 DNA reads TGTGCCAGCAGCTTCCCGGTTTACACAGATACGCAGTATTTT. It codes for CASSFPVYTDTQYF.

In this sample, this clonotype turned up a few times. The rearrangement joins TRBV4-2 to TRBJ2-7; 7 bases agree with TRBD2. The J segment lost 3 bases and the V segment lost 3 bases, leaving 8 bases of the junction unmatched. The CDR3 spans 15 residues. In germline, CDR1 is LGHNA, CDR2 YNFKEQ. CDR3 DNA sequence: TGTGCCAGCAGCCATTATCCCCTAGCGGTCTACGAGCAGTACTTC. This gives the protein CASSHYPLAVYEQYF.